The T cell receptor beta chain described here comes from a study of shared clonotypes between healthy human individuals. Study results and caveats: Naive subsets usually exceeded memory subsets in estimated richness. Sequencing depth was a factor that was expected to affect clonotype sharing among donors. A limitation of the genetic and exposure-history diversity represented arose from few donors.

Deep-level assay runs were performed. Some clones are missing from TCRdb's copy, which holds only in-frame ones; the method was immunoSEQ multiplex PCR. Of around 1 million clones listed, around 80% are singletons. A note on this clone: Its specificity is not known.

Per the germline V gene, CDR1 is ENHRY and CDR2 is SYGVKD. The CDR3 sequence is 16 residues long. Trimming removed 10 bases at V and 0 bases at J, with 18 bases between. The sequenced sample was memory CD4+ T cells sorted from blood. Subset of the sample: CD45RA-negative fraction. The chain combines TRBV10-3 with TRBJ2-2, with D unclear. This receptor was taken from a young man in good health. The DNA of the CDR3 is TGTGCCACTCAGGAGACCCAGGCTGCGAACACCGGGGAGCTGTTTTTT. Its translation: CATQETQAANTGELFF.